The present T cell receptor beta chain was sequenced within a study of blood T cells in healthy people across ages. This clonotype was seen only once. Its ends do not fully match the called genes, so a read error is possible. The CDR3 has 17 residues. Every donor contributed around 10 milliliters of peripheral blood by blood draw. At least 6 micrograms of total RNA were extracted per sample. With a J-beta primer mix and a sample-barcoded 5' primer, a second PCR ran about 6 to 11 cycles. All cDNA molecules were each tagged by a template-switch adaptor with 12 random nucleotides. TCRdb independently ran MiXCR on the 5' RACE reads; one entry per CDR3 protein. The sample yields about 620,000 distinct CDR3 sequences, roughly 21% seen once.

The TCR sequence derives from a man between 65 and 85 years old in good health. What was sequenced was blood. V is TRBV12-3 or TRBV12-4 and J is TRBJ2-3, with 12 bases fitting TRBD2. CDR3 sequence reads: CASSQPLAGGPTDAQYF. Written as DNA, the CDR3 is TGTGCCAGCAGTCAGCCCCTAGCGGGAGGGCCCACAGATGCGCAATATTTT.